This T cell receptor (beta chain) stems from a study of blood T cell repertoires in COVID-19. Trimming took off 2 bases at V and 3 bases at J, with 14 bases between the two ends. CDR3 length equals 16 residues. Germline V gene sequence: CDR1 MNHEY, CDR2 SVGAGI. The assay was immunoSEQ multiplex PCR, and TCRdb's table has in-frame clones only and misses some. In the table there are more than 150,000 clones, roughly nine tenths of which are singletons. Input material: peripheral blood. The clonotype was recovered from a woman aged 70-85 years with acute or convalescent COVID-19. The rearrangement joins TRBV6-5 to TRBJ2-4, with unresolved D. DNA of the CDR3: TGTGCCAGCAGTTACATCTCGACGCGAGGCAAAAACATTCAGTACTTC. This encodes CASSYISTRGKNIQYF.